A selection of T cell receptor beta chains follows, all from one sample in a study of PD-L1 blockade in urothelial cancer. Sequenced by immunoSEQ multiplex PCR; TCRdb stores in-frame clones only, minus some. The top ten hold 2% to 3% of the sample, which has about 110,000 clones, under 85% seen once. The sample was PBMCs, taken around atezolizumab (anti-PD-L1) treatment. The origin of the receptors is a man aged 50 to 60 with urothelial cancer. Both conserved end residues are part of each CDR3. A D gene is named only where the DNA matches it firmly. Clone size, where shown, is once, few, many, or a class for clones that have expanded.

CDR3 protein: CASSSGYQGGNTIYF; CDR3 DNA: TGCGCCAGCAGCTCAGGGTATCAAGGTGGAAACACCATATATTTT; D gene: .; clone size: once; J gene: TRBJ1-3; V gene: TRBV5-1
CDR3 protein: CASSPLDVGDWYF; CDR3 DNA: TGTGCCAGCTCTCCCTTAGACGTGGGGGACTGGTACTTC; D gene: .; clone size: once; J gene: TRBJ2-5; V gene: TRBV18
CDR3 protein: CAWSVQGGLDEQYF; CDR3 DNA: TGTGCCTGGAGTGTACAGGGGGGCTTGGACGAGCAGTACTTC; D gene: TRBD1; clone size: .; J gene: TRBJ2-7; V gene: TRBV30
CDR3 protein: CASGSGGYQETQYF; CDR3 DNA: TGTGCTAGCGGGTCGGGGGGCTACCAAGAGACCCAGTACTTC; D gene: .; clone size: .; J gene: TRBJ2-5; V gene: TRBV7-7
CDR3 protein: CASSAQTGAGANVLTF; CDR3 DNA: TGTGCCAGCAGCGCCCAAACAGGGGCCGGGGCCAACGTCCTGACTTTC; D gene: TRBD1; clone size: .; J gene: TRBJ2-6; V gene: TRBV9
CDR3 protein: CASSLGGGYGYTF; CDR3 DNA: TGTGCCAGCAGCTTGGGGGGCGGCTATGGCTACACCTTC; D gene: .; clone size: .; J gene: TRBJ1-2; V gene: TRBV5-5
CDR3 protein: CASSSLDLRNTEAFF; CDR3 DNA: TGTGCCAGCAGTTCCCTTGACTTGAGGAACACTGAAGCTTTCTTT; D gene: .; clone size: .; J gene: TRBJ1-1; V gene: TRBV6-6
CDR3 protein: CASSSHRGWNEKLFF; CDR3 DNA: TGTGCCAGCAGTTCACACAGGGGGTGGAATGAAAAACTGTTTTTT; D gene: TRBD1; clone size: .; J gene: TRBJ1-4; V gene: TRBV28
CDR3 protein: CASSPRRSSIGSYNEQFF; CDR3 DNA: TGTGCCAGCAGCCCCAGGAGGAGTAGCATCGGCTCCTACAATGAGCAGTTCTTC; D gene: .; clone size: .; J gene: TRBJ2-1; V gene: TRBV9
CDR3 protein: CASSLAGSGPYNEQFF; CDR3 DNA: TGCGCCAGCAGCTTGGCCGGGAGCGGACCGTACAATGAGCAGTTCTTC; D gene: .; clone size: .; J gene: TRBJ2-1; V gene: TRBV5-1
CDR3 protein: CASSPGHSTDTQYF; CDR3 DNA: TGCGCCAGCAGCCCGGGACATAGCACAGATACGCAGTATTTT; D gene: .; clone size: .; J gene: TRBJ2-3; V gene: TRBV5-1
CDR3 protein: CASSLLAGTKNIQYF; CDR3 DNA: TGTGCCAGCAGCTTACTAGCGGGAACCAAAAACATTCAGTACTTC; D gene: TRBD2; clone size: .; J gene: TRBJ2-4; V gene: TRBV5-8
CDR3 protein: CASSIGGIGELFF; CDR3 DNA: TGTGCCAGTAGTATTGGGGGGATCGGGGAGCTGTTTTTT; D gene: .; clone size: .; J gene: TRBJ2-2; V gene: TRBV19
CDR3 protein: CASSLVSGGYTEAFF; CDR3 DNA: TGTGCCAGCAGCTTAGTTTCTGGCGGCTACACTGAAGCTTTCTTT; D gene: .; clone size: few; J gene: TRBJ1-1; V gene: TRBV7-9
CDR3 protein: CASSYGQGWEKLFF; CDR3 DNA: TGTGCCAGCAGTTACGGACAGGGGTGGGAAAAACTGTTTTTT; D gene: TRBD1; clone size: medium-sized; J gene: TRBJ1-4; V gene: TRBV27
CDR3 protein: CASRRTVTNTGELFF; CDR3 DNA: TGTGCCAGCAGACGGACAGTGACGAACACCGGGGAGCTGTTTTTT; D gene: .; clone size: .; J gene: TRBJ2-2; V gene: TRBV6-5
CDR3 protein: CASRRGGDIQYF; CDR3 DNA: TGTGCCAGCAGGCGAGGGGGGGACATTCAGTACTTC; D gene: .; clone size: .; J gene: TRBJ2-4; V gene: TRBV2
CDR3 protein: CASSVDLTGQEQFF; CDR3 DNA: TGTGCCAGCAGCGTAGATCTGACAGGGCAGGAGCAGTTCTTC; D gene: TRBD1; clone size: .; J gene: TRBJ2-1; V gene: TRBV9
CDR3 protein: CASRDSYEQYF; CDR3 DNA: TGTGCCAGCAGGGACAGTTACGAGCAGTACTTC; D gene: .; clone size: .; J gene: TRBJ2-7; V gene: TRBV6-1
CDR3 protein: CASSSGLAGTGELFF; CDR3 DNA: TGTGCCAGCAGCTCGGGACTAGCGGGAACCGGGGAGCTGTTTTTT; D gene: TRBD2; clone size: .; J gene: TRBJ2-2; V gene: TRBV5-8
CDR3 protein: CASNSGPLGGGNEQFF; CDR3 DNA: TGTGCCAGCAACTCGGGTCCACTAGGAGGTGGGAATGAGCAGTTCTTC; D gene: .; clone size: .; J gene: TRBJ2-1; V gene: TRBV7-2
CDR3 protein: CASSYRAPNTEAFF; CDR3 DNA: TGTGCCAGTAGCTACAGGGCCCCGAACACTGAAGCTTTCTTT; D gene: .; clone size: .; J gene: TRBJ1-1; V gene: TRBV19